Described below is a single T cell receptor beta chain sequence and its context. The junction had 4 bases not matched to a gene; V was cut back by 0 bases and J by 2 bases. The CDR3 is 16 residues long. Germline V gene data show CDR1 as LGHNA and CDR2 as YNFKEQ. This sample is drawn from a study of regulatory T cells in long-lasting Graves disease. Investigators prepared the TCR beta libraries by applying iRepertoire HTBI primers and Arm-PCR of CDR3 regions. Each CDR3 protein is one row after TCRdb ran MiXCR on the multiplex PCR reads. The sample yields approximately 470,000 distinct CDR3 sequences, about 16% seen once. Time point noted: newly diagnosed GD, antithyroid drugs for less than 3 months. RNA from PBMCs was the source of the TCR library. As collected, the peripheral blood samples measured about 10 milliliters each and went into EDTA tubes. These sequences were also reported in another study, on T cells in Graves' hyperthyroidism and ophthalmopathy. Turning to that study: An initial round of RT-PCR targeting the TCR CDR3 relied on the HTBI primer set.

Material: peripheral blood mononuclear cells (PBMCs), obtained at new diagnosis, from a patient treated with antithyroid drugs. The clonotype originates from a man aged 40-49 years with Graves disease. The rearrangement uses TRBV4-2 and TRBJ1-5; 7 nucleotides agree with TRBD1. For the CDR3, the DNA is TGTGCCAGCAGCCAAGAGGGGCAGGGGGGCAATCAGCCCCAGCATTTT. Translating it yields CASSQEGQGGNQPQHF.